This TCR beta chain was obtained from a study of CD8 T cells in Susac syndrome. RNA amounts of roughly 0.45 to 1 ug underwent reverse transcription with random hexamers. It was immunoSEQ multiplex PCR that amplified TCR beta CDR3 across 54 Vbeta and 13 Jbeta. Each CDR3 protein is one row after TCRdb ran MiXCR on the immunoSEQ multiplex PCR reads. The sample has under 150,000 distinct CDR3 sequences, approximately 94% seen once; the top ten hold 0.1% to 0.15%. TCR beta sequencing covered blood CD8+ and CD4+ T cells. While CD8+ and CD4+ T cells were isolated negatively, TEMRA cells were enriched by FACS. V was trimmed by 4 bases and J by 4 bases, leaving 10 bases between them. CDR1 is LGHDT, CDR2 YNNKEL, per germline (reference sequence). The CDR3 runs 13 residues.

The chain uses TRBV3-1 and TRBJ2-5; D possibly corresponds to TRBD1 (6 bases). The specimen was CD4+ T cells from PBMCs. The TCR originated in a human donor with multiple sclerosis. The DNA for the CDR3 is TGTGCCAGCAGCCGGGACACCCTAGAGACCCAGTACTTC. This sequence encodes CASSRDTLETQYF.